Described below is a single T cell receptor beta chain sequence and its context. This clonotype has more than one count but fewer than ten. Its antigen is currently not known. Mismatch with germline at one junction end may stem from a read error. This sample was taken from a study of response to subunit inactivated influenza vaccine listed by TCRdb under 2018. Regarding the complete study: Deep quantitative T cell receptor repertoire profiling was used in the study to track responses to a trivalent subunit inactivated influenza vaccine. What the study reported, not specific to this receptor: It was suggested by the authors that each seasonal influenza vaccination may recruit only a limited number of new T cells.

The receptor library was made with RT-PCR. Instrument on record: Illumina HiSeq 2500. The raw public reads went through TCRdb reprocessing: fastp at Q25, MiXCR clone calling, in-frame beta chains kept. A single entry per CDR3 protein holds the most common genes and DNA from its merged rows. The sample table shows hundreds of thousands of distinct CDR3 sequences, and roughly 18% are seen once. 11% of the sample comes from the top ten. CDR1 and CDR2 are drawn from the germline V gene: MNHNS, SASEGT. Taken from cysteine to phenylalanine, the CDR3 has 15 residues. Only the CDR3 portion is preserved as DNA: 45 bases, with reading frame beginning at the first base.

The chain was built from TRBV6-1 and TRBJ2-5; TRBD1 is a possible D gene, resting on 5 matching bases. This specimen consisted of PBMCs from blood, obtained around 5 days after vaccination. This TCR came from a man aged 45-65 years who received an inactivated influenza vaccine. Donor details come from another sample of the same person, matched by shared clones. At the DNA level, the sequence is TGCTACTGCAGAGGCCGGGCAGGGATCGAAGAGACCCAGTACTTC. It is translated as CYCRGRAGIEETQYF.